This T cell receptor beta chain was observed in a study of shared clonotypes between healthy human individuals (dated by TCRdb to the early 2020s). Concerning the study at large: The cohort included a few men and a couple of women between 18 and 49 years of age. For each donor, CD4 naive and CD4 memory were each run on three plates, CD8 naive on two plates, and CD8 memory on one plate. Leukapheresis yielded between about 0.94 and 10 billion PBMCs per donor. To increase sequencing depth and limit assay-specific biases, different laboratories used diverse techniques to prepare libraries and sequence TCR repertoires. The study deeply sequenced blood TCR repertoires of five healthy adults to estimate repertoire size and the extent of clonotype sharing between individuals.

Relative to germline, V is missing 0 bases and J is missing 7 bases, with 14 bases of the junction outside any gene match. CDR1 is given as SGHRS and CDR2 as YFSETQ, both from the germline V gene. Including cysteine and phenylalanine, the CDR3 has 18 amino acids. Only the CDR3 part of the read is kept: 54 bases, read in frame from the first base. Donors were healthy HIV-negative adults with no recently reported acute infections or vaccinations. Only Caucasian adults living in Nashville, Tennessee, USA were represented among the donors. Magnetic negative selection was used to enrich CD4+ T cells, after which naive cells were positively selected on CD45RA and the negative fraction became the memory subset. Blood was obtained by leukapheresis, after which PBMCs were separated by Ficoll-Histopaque density gradient centrifugation and cryopreserved in liquid nitrogen vapor phase. Analytical flow cytometry was used to check the purity and quantity of each magnetically sorted T cell population. Each sorted fraction had its genomic DNA isolated and then quantified by UV absorbance on a Nanodrop 2000c.

General conclusions and limits of the study: Naive subsets generally had larger estimated clonotype richness than memory subsets. Only blood was sampled, and tissue TCR repertoires likely differ from those in blood. Pairwise subsampling indicated that sequencing depth was expected to affect the degree of clonotype sharing among donors. Compared with non-shared clonotypes, the clonotypes found in all four sorted-subset donors had higher generation probabilities. Because the study included only a small number of donors, the genetic and exposure-history diversity represented was limited. About 4.5% of naive CD4, roughly 3.5% of naive CD8, roughly 2.5% of memory CD4, and around 0.42% of memory CD8 clonotypes were shared across a few donors. Even with the large sequencing depth, rarefaction of the sorted-subset datasets indicated that sequencing was incomplete.

A word on this clone: Its antigen specificity is not known. The sample holds no much larger clone one base away, and base qualities are not on file.

TCR CDR3 regions were amplified from genomic DNA by multiplex PCR using the deep immunoSEQ assay. Extracted genomic DNA from each cell subset was distributed evenly across all wells of several immunoSEQ 96-well plates, and each plate was treated as a replicate. For sorted subsets, each replicate PCR was loaded with around 200 ng genomic DNA, equivalent to 30,000 to 35,000 T cell genomes. The purified libraries were quantified using a Qubit 3.0 fluorometer, sized with a Bioanalyzer 2100, and then quantified again using the KAPA Library Quantification kit. A separate single-read 150-cycle Illumina NextSeq 550 flow cell was used to sequence each immunoSEQ 96-well plate. Turning to the authors' computational methods: The immunoSEQ output contained only junctional sequences without quality scores, so filtering could not match that applied to full-length reads. To assign V/J genes and CDR3, sequences were annotated against IMGT germline references using PyIR, a Python wrapper for IgBLAST v1.9. Any read was removed if the V/J assignment was weak (E-value above 1e-6), the CDR3 was missing, or the read contained stop codons, out-of-frame junctions, or ambiguous translated residues. A V3J clonotype was defined by an identical inferred V gene, J gene, and CDR3 amino acid sequence. The percentage overlap between two repertoires was calculated by dividing the number of shared unique clonotypes by the size of the smaller repertoire. Repertoire richness was assessed with RTK rarefaction, the Chao1 estimator, and Recon v2.1 estimates of unobserved clonotypes. Generation probabilities were computed with OLGA for all TCRbeta clonotypes obtained by the gDNA method from several donors. In its TCRdb copy, this immuneACCESS table keeps in-frame sequences only and misses some clones. Where compared with another copy, unresolved V genes explain less than half of these, and the others have no known cause. That table gives V, J and clone size, and the DNA gave D and trimming. The sample records approximately 2.5 million clones, 93% of which are singletons. 0.36% of the sample comes from the top ten.

The rearrangement joined TRBV5-1 to TRBJ2-5, and TRBD2 aligns with 11 junction nucleotides. Sequences were obtained from naive CD4+ T cells from PBMCs. Read against the paper, the sample's cell subset or site label means: CD45RA+ positively selected. This TCR came from a young man in good health. Some clones in this sample may be carry-over from other donors' samples. The DNA sequence follows: TGCGCCAGCAGCTTGGGGCTAGCGGGAGGCCCCCCCAAGAGGACCCAGTACTTC. Translated, it gives CASSLGLAGGPPKRTQYF.